This TCR beta chain was documented in a study of sequential checkpoint blockade in melanoma. Across the whole study: First-line arms were nivolumab then ipilimumab, or the reverse, randomized 1:1.

Data came from immunoSEQ multiplex PCR; TCRdb stores just in-frame clones and leaves some out. The sample yields 9,000 to 13,000 clones, 60% to 80% seen once. Treatment of the sample: randomized to nivolumab then ipilimumab (arm A) or the reverse (arm B). From thawed PBMCs, live CD3+CD8+ cells negative for CD19 and CD56 were sorted. The CDR3 sequence is 16 residues long. V lost 8 bases, J lost 3 bases, and 16 bases stayed unmatched. The germline V gene has CDR1 ENHRY and CDR2 SYGVKD. This sample comprised CD8+ T cells sorted from blood (inferred from file names), obtained from a patient given nivolumab and ipilimumab in sequence. The clonotype was recovered from a human donor with melanoma. This chain links TRBV10-3 with TRBJ2-7; 7 nucleotides match TRBD2. CDR3 in amino acids: CAIAPTLPGGNYEQYF. The CDR3 DNA reads TGTGCCATCGCACCCACTTTACCGGGGGGTAACTACGAGCAGTACTTC.